This TCR beta chain is from a study of regulatory T cells in long-lasting Graves disease. Whole-study context: Patients with persistent Graves' disease had over 5 years of antithyroid drugs and persistent TSH receptor antibodies.

In building TCR beta libraries, iRepertoire HTBI primers were used together with Arm-PCR of CDR3 regions. TCRdb itself ran the multiplex PCR reads through MiXCR, one entry per CDR3 protein. The sample has 600,000 to 800,000 distinct CDR3 sequences, 25% to 35% seen once; the top ten hold about two fifths. The V end was cut by 1 base, the J end by 0 bases, with 7 bases between. The CDR3 covers 15 residues. Germline lookup yields CDR1 LNHNV and CDR2 YYDKDF (reference sequence). Time point: persistent/refractory GD, antithyroid drugs over 5 years with positive TRAb. Generation of the TCR library employed RNA extracted from PBMCs.

The source is a female donor with Graves disease. The sequencing here drew on peripheral blood mononuclear cells (PBMCs), taken when the disease was refractory, from a patient treated with antithyroid drugs. The chain couples TRBV15 to TRBJ1-5; D is ambiguous. CDR3 amino acids: CATSRVGSSNQPQHF. The CDR3 DNA reads as TGTGCCACCAGCAGAGTGGGCAGTAGCAATCAGCCCCAGCATTTT.